This T cell receptor (beta chain) originates from a study of shared clonotypes between healthy human individuals (dated by TCRdb to 2019 to 2021). A note on the overall study: The cohort included a few men and a couple of women between 18 and 49 years of age. Per donor, three plates each were used for CD4 naive and CD4 memory, two for CD8 naive, and one for CD8 memory. Blood TCR repertoires of 5 or 6 healthy adults were deeply sequenced to estimate repertoire size and the extent of clonotype sharing between individuals. Different laboratories and diverse techniques were used to prepare libraries and sequence TCR repertoires, to increase sequencing depth and limit assay-specific biases. Each donor's leukapheresis produced roughly between roughly 0.85 and 9.5 billion PBMCs. Points the paper makes about the study in general: Because the study included a small number of donors, the genetic and exposure-history diversity represented was limited. Sharing across a few donors was observed for about 4.8% of naive CD4, under 4% of naive CD8, 2% to 2.5% of memory CD4, and around 0.4% of memory CD8 clonotypes. Sampling was limited to blood, and TCR repertoires in tissue likely differ from TCR repertoires in blood. Pairwise subsampling led to the expectation that sequencing depth would affect the degree of clonotype sharing among donors. Rarefaction of sorted-subset datasets indicated incomplete sequencing despite the large sequencing depth. Naive subsets generally had larger estimated clonotype richness than memory subsets. Clonotypes shared by all four sorted-subset donors showed higher generation probabilities than non-shared clonotypes.

Using the deep immunoSEQ assay, multiplex PCR amplified TCR CDR3 regions from genomic DNA. Extracted genomic DNA from each cell subset was spread evenly across all wells of several immunoSEQ 96-well plates, with each plate serving as a replicate. For sorted subsets, around 200 ng genomic DNA, equal to tens of thousands of T cell genomes, was loaded into each replicate PCR. Purified libraries were quantified with a Qubit 3.0 fluorometer, sized on a Bioanalyzer 2100, and re-quantified with the KAPA Library Quantification kit. Each immunoSEQ 96-well plate was sequenced on its own single-read 150-cycle Illumina NextSeq 550 flow cell. As for the original processing: Because the immunoSEQ output included only junctional sequences and no quality scores, the filtering could not be the same as the filtering used for full-length reads. To assign V/J genes and CDR3, sequences were annotated using PyIR, a Python wrapper for IgBLAST v1.9, with IMGT germline references. Reads with weak V/J assignments (E-value above 1e-6), missing CDR3, stop codons, out-of-frame junctions, or ambiguous translated residues were removed. V3J clonotypes were defined as sequences sharing an identical inferred V gene, J gene, and CDR3 amino acid sequence. Percentage overlap between repertoires was calculated by dividing the number of shared unique clonotypes by the size of the smaller repertoire. Three approaches were used to assess repertoire richness: RTK rarefaction, the Chao1 estimator, and Recon v2.1 estimates of unobserved clonotypes. For all TCRbeta clonotypes obtained by the gDNA method from a few donors, generation probabilities were computed with OLGA. TCRdb mirrors the immuneACCESS table, restricted to in-frame sequences. Some clones are absent from its copies; in checked studies, under half trace to an unresolved V gene, and the reason for the others is unknown. The V and J calls and clone size were taken over from that table, and D and trimming were inferred from the DNA. The sample data list about 1.1 million clones, and about four fifths of these were observed just once. The ten largest clones take up about 0.52% of the sample.

As concerns this clone: Its antigen has not been determined. Base-call qualities are not available, and no considerably larger clone is one nucleotide away. This same CDR3 is encoded by further DNA sequences in the sample.

The donors were healthy, HIV-negative adults with no recently reported acute infections or vaccinations. All donors were Caucasian adults living in Nashville, Tennessee, USA. Magnetic negative selection was used to enrich CD4+ T cells, after which naive cells were positively selected on CD45RA and the negative fraction became the memory subset. Blood was obtained by leukapheresis, after which PBMCs were separated by Ficoll-Histopaque density gradient centrifugation and cryopreserved in liquid nitrogen vapor phase. Analytical flow cytometry was used to check the purity and quantity of each magnetically sorted T cell population. Genomic DNA was isolated from each sorted fraction and quantified by UV absorbance on a Nanodrop 2000c. The CDR3 starts with the cysteine, ends with the phenylalanine, and has 15 residues. Solely the CDR3 DNA is kept, with 45 bases framed from the first base. Taken from the germline V gene, the CDR1 and CDR2 loops are MRHNA and SNTAGT. V and J lose 6 bases and 0 bases, and a span of 14 bases separates them.

The clonotype comes from a man younger than 30 in good health. Some clones in this sample may be carry-over from other donors' samples. The chain joins TRBV6-4 to TRBJ1-1; TRBD1 is possibly the D segment (6 matching bases). Sequencing was done on a sample of memory CD4+ T cells from PBMCs. According to the study, the label for this sample's cell subset or site signals: CD45RA-negative fraction. For the CDR3, the sequence is CASRPDRTMNTEAFF. In nucleotides, the sequence is TGTGCCAGCAGACCGGACAGAACAATGAACACTGAAGCTTTCTTT.